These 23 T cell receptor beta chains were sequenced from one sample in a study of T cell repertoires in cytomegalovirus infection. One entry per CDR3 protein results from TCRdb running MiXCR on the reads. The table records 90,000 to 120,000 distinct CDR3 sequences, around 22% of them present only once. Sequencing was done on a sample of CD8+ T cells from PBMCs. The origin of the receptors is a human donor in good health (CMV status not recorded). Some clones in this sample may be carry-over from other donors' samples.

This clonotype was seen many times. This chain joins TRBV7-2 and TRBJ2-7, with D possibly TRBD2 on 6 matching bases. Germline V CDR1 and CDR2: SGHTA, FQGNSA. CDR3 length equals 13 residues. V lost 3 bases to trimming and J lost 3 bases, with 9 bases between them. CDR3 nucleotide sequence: TGTGCCAGCAGCTTCGCGGAGGGCTACGAGCAGTACTTC. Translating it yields CASSFAEGYEQYF.

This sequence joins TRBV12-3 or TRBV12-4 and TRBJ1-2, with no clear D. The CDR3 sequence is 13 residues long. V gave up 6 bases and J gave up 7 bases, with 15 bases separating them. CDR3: CASSPGPVGGYTF. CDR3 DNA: TGTGCCAGCAGCCCTGGCCCCGTGGGTGGCTACACCTTC.

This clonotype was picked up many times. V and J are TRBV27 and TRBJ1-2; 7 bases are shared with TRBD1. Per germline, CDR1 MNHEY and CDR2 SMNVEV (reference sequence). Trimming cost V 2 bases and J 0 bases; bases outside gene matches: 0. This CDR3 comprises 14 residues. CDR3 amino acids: CASSLDRANYGYTF. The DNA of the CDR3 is TGTGCCAGCAGTTTAGACAGGGCTAACTATGGCTACACCTTC.

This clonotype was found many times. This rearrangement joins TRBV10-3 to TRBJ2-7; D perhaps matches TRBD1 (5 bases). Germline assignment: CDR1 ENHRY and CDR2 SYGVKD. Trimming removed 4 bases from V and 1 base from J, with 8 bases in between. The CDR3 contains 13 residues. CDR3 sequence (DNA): TGTGCCATCAGTGGGCAGGGATCCTACGAGCAGTACTTC. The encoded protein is CAISGQGSYEQYF.

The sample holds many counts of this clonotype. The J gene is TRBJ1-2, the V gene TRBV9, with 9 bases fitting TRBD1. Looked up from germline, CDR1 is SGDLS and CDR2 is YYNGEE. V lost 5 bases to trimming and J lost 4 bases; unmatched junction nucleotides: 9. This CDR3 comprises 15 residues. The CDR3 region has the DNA TGTGCCAGCAGAAGGACAGGGGAAGGTGGCTATGGCTACACCTTC. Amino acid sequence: CASRRTGEGGYGYTF. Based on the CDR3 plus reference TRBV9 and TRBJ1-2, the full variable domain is DSGVTQTPKHLITATGQRVTLRCSPRSGDLSVYWYQQSLDQGLQFLIQYYNGEERAKGNILERFSAQQFPDLHSELNLSSLELGDSALYFCASRRTGEGGYGYTFGSGTRLTVV.

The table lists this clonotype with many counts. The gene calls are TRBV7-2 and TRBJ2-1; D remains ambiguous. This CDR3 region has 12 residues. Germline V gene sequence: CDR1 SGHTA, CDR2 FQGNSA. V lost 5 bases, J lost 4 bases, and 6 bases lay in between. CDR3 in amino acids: CASSKRYNEQFF. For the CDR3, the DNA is TGTGCCAGCAGCAAGAGGTACAATGAGCAGTTCTTC.

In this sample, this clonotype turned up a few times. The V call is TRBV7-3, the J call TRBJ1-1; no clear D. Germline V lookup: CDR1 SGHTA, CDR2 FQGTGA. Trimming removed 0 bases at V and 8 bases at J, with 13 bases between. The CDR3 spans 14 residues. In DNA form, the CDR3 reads TGTGCCAGCAGCTTAACAGCGACGCAGGACGAAGCTTTCTTT. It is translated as CASSLTATQDEAFF.

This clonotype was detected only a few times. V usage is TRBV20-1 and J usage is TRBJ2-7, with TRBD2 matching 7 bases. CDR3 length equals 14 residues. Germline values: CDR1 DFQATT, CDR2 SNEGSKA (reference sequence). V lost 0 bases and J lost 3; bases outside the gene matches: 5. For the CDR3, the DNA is TGCAGTGCTAGAGACCAGCGGGGCCTCTACGAGCAGTACTTC. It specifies CSARDQRGLYEQYF.

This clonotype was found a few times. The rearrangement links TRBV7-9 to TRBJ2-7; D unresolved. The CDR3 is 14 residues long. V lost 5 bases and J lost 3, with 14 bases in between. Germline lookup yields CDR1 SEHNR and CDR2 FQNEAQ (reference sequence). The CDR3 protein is CASSRRGNDYEQYF. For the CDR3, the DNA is TGTGCCAGCAGCCGCCGAGGCAACGACTACGAGCAGTACTTC.

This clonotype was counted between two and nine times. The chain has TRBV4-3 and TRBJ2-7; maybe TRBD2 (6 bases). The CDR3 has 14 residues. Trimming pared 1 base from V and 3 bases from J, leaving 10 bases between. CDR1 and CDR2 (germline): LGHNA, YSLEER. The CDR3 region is CASSQGAGSYEQYF. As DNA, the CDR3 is TGCGCCAGCAGCCAAGGAGCCGGGAGCTACGAGCAGTACTTC.

The chain's CDR3 is CASSWTASLQETQYF. As DNA, the CDR3 is TGTGCCAGCAGCTGGACGGCCTCACTCCAAGAGACCCAGTACTTC. The V and J genes are TRBV28 and TRBJ2-5; D not resolved. Germline CDR1 reads MDHEN; CDR2 reads SYDVKM. The CDR3 loop spans 15 amino acids. Trimming shortened V by 6 bases and J by 1 base, and 15 bases separated the two germline ends.

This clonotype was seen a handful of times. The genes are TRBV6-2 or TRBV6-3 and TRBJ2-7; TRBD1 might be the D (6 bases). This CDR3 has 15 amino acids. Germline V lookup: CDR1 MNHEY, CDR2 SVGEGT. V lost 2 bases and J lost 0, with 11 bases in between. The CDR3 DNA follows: TGTGCCAGCAGTTACGCCGACAGGCTCTCCTACGAGCAGTACTTC. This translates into CASSYADRLSYEQYF.

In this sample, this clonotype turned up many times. The CDR3 DNA follows: TGCGCCAGCAGCCAGACTAGCGGGGACCGCACAGATACGCAGTATTTT. Protein product: CASSQTSGDRTDTQYF. V gene TRBV5-1 combines with J gene TRBJ2-3; 11 nucleotides align to TRBD2. V lost 4 bases, J lost 1 base, and 5 bases stayed unmatched. Germline lookup yields CDR1 SGHRS and CDR2 YFSETQ. This CDR3 has 16 residues. Full variable domain (outside the CDR3, taken from reference TRBV5-1 and TRBJ2-3): KAGVTQTPRYLIKTRGQQVTLSCSPISGHRSVSWYQQTPGQGLQFLFEYFSETQRNKGNFPGRFSGRQFSNSRSEMNVSTLELGDSALYLCASSQTSGDRTDTQYFGPGTRLTVL.

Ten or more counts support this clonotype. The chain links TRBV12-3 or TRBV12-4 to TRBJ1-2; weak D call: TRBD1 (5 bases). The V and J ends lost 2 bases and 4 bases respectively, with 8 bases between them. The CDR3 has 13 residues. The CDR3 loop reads CASSLKTVYGYTF. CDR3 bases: TGTGCCAGCAGTTTAAAGACAGTCTATGGCTACACCTTC.

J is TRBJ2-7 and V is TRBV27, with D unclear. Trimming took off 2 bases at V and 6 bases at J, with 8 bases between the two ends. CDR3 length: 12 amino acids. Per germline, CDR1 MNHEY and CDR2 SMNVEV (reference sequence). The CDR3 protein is CASSLPGREQYF. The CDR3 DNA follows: TGTGCCAGCAGTTTACCCGGACGCGAGCAGTACTTC.

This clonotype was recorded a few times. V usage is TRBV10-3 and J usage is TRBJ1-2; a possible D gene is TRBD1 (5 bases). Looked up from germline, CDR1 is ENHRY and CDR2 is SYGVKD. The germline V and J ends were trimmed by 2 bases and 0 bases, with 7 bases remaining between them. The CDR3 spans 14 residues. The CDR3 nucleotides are TGTGCCATCAGTGAGGGGACGGCTAACTATGGCTACACCTTC. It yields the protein CAISEGTANYGYTF.

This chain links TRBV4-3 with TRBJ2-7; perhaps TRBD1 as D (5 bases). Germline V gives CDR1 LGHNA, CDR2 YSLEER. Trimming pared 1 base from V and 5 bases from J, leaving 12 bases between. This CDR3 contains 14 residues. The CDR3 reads CASSQGTGSHEQYF. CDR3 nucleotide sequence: TGCGCCAGCAGCCAAGGTACAGGATCCCACGAGCAGTACTTC.

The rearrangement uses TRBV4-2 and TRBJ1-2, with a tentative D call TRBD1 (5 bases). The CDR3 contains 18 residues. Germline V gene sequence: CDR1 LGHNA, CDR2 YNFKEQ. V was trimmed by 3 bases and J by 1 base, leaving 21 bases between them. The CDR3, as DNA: TGTGCCAGCAGCCAGCAGCCTTCCGGGACGGGTGTTAACTATGGCTACACCTTC. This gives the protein CASSQQPSGTGVNYGYTF.

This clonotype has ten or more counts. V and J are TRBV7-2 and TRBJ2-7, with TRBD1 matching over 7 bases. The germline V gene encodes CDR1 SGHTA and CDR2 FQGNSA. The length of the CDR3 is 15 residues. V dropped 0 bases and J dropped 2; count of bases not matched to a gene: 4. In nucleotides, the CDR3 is TGTGCCAGCAGCTTAGCCGGGGACAGAACCTACGAGCAGTACTTC. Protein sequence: CASSLAGDRTYEQYF.

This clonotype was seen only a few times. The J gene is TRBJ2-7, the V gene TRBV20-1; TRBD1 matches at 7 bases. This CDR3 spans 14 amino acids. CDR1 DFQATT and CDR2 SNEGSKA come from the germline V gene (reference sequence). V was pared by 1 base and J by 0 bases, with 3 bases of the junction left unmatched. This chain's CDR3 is CSARGTGSSYEQYF. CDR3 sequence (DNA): TGCAGTGCTAGAGGGACAGGAAGCTCCTACGAGCAGTACTTC.

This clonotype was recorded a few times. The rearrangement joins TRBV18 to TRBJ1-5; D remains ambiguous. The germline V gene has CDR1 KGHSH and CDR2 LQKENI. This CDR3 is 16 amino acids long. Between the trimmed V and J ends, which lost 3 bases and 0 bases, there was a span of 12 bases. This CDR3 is CASSPEGPYSNQPQHF. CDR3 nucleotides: TGTGCCAGCTCACCGGAAGGGCCGTATAGCAATCAGCCCCAGCATTTT.

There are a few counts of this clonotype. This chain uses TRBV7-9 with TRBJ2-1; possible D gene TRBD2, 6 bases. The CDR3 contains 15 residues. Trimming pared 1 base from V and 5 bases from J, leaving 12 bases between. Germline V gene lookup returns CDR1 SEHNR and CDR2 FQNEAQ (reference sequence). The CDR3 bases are TGTGCCAGCAGCTTAGGGGGCTGGGGGGACAATGAGCAGTTCTTC. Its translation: CASSLGGWGDNEQFF.

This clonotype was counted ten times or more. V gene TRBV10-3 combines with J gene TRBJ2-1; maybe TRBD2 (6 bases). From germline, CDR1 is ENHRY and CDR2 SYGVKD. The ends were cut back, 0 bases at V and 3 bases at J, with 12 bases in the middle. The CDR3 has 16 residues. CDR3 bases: TGTGCCATCAGTGAGTCGATGGCGGGGATCTACAATGAGCAGTTCTTC. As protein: CAISESMAGIYNEQFF.